Listed below are T cell receptor beta chains from one sample, sequenced in a study of blood T cell repertoires in COVID-19. The method was immunoSEQ multiplex PCR; TCRdb's version includes in-frame clones alone and lacks a portion of them. The sample holds fewer than 350,000 clones; about 85% are singletons and the top ten take approximately 1.9%. The sequencing sample was made of PBMCs or T cells enriched from blood (not recorded which). The receptors here all came from a woman under 40 who had been exposed to COVID-19. CDR3s include the opening cysteine and the closing phenylalanine or tryptophan. A D gene is named only where the DNA matches it firmly. Expanded clones get a size class; other rows say once, few or many, or leave the size out.

v_call	clone_size	d_call	j_call	cdr3_nt	cdr3_aa
TRBV3-1/TRBV3-2	once	NA	TRBJ2-7	TGTGCCAGCAGCACAGGGCACGAGCAGTACTTC	CASSTGHEQYF
TRBV27	NA	TRBD1	TRBJ1-1	TGTGCCAGCAGTCCCACCTCGGGGGACAGGGTGGACACTGAAGCTTTCTTT	CASSPTSGDRVDTEAFF
TRBV27	NA	NA	TRBJ1-4	TGTGCCAGCAGTTTAAAGCCAGGGAATGAAAAACTGTTTTTT	CASSLKPGNEKLFF
TRBV7-9	NA	NA	TRBJ1-2	TGTGCCAGCAGCTTAGAAGGGGAGGGGCCTGGCTACACCTTC	CASSLEGEGPGYTF
TRBV30	NA	NA	TRBJ1-5	TGTGCCTGGGCCCAGGGGATGAGCAATCAGCCCCAGCATTTT	CAWAQGMSNQPQHF
TRBV30	NA	NA	TRBJ2-4	TGTGCCTGGAGGGGGGACAAAGCCAAAAACATTCAGTACTTC	CAWRGDKAKNIQYF
TRBV5-1	NA	TRBD1	TRBJ2-7	TGCGCCAGCAGCTTGGAGACAGGGGTAATCGACGAGCAGTACTTC	CASSLETGVIDEQYF
TRBV3-1/TRBV3-2	NA	NA	TRBJ1-5	TGTGCCAGCAGCCCAAGGGGTACAGGGACTAGCAATCAGCCCCAGCATTTT	CASSPRGTGTSNQPQHF
TRBV3-1/TRBV3-2	NA	NA	TRBJ1-6	TGTGCCAGCAGCCAAGGGAGGGGAGCACCCCTCCACTTT	CASSQGRGAPLHF
TRBV2	NA	NA	TRBJ1-5	TGTGCCAGCAGGGCCGGACAGAATGGCAATCAGCCCCAGCATTTT	CASRAGQNGNQPQHF
TRBV4-2	NA	NA	TRBJ2-2	TGTGCCAGCAGCCCCAGCGGTTCCTCGAACACCGGGGAGCTGTTTTTT	CASSPSGSSNTGELFF
TRBV7-9	once	NA	TRBJ1-1	TGTGCCAGCAGCCGAACCATGAAGGGGCTCGAAGCTTTCTTT	CASSRTMKGLEAFF
TRBV7-2	NA	TRBD1	TRBJ2-2	TGTGCCAGCAGCTTAGTACAGGGGTGGATGTTTTTT	CASSLVQGWMFF
TRBV30	NA	NA	TRBJ1-2	TGTGCCTGGTCGGGGGGGGTAGCGAATGGCTACACCTTC	CAWSGGVANGYTF
TRBV28	NA	NA	TRBJ1-1	TGTGCCAGCAGCATTCCACAGGGTCCAAGCACTGAAGCTTTCTTT	CASSIPQGPSTEAFF
TRBV5-1	NA	NA	TRBJ1-1	TGCGCCAGCAGCTTGACAGGACCACTGTACACTGAAGCTTTCTTT	CASSLTGPLYTEAFF
TRBV7-9	NA	TRBD1	TRBJ1-3	TGTGCCAGCAGCCCAGAGGACAGGCCCATCTCTGGAAACACCATATATTTT	CASSPEDRPISGNTIYF
TRBV9	NA	TRBD1	TRBJ1-4	TGTGCCAGCAGCGTCGGAACAGGGGAATATGAAAAACTGTTTTTT	CASSVGTGEYEKLFF
TRBV28	NA	TRBD1	TRBJ1-1	TGTGCCAGCAGTTTATCTGGGACAGGAGACACTGAAGCTTTCTTT	CASSLSGTGDTEAFF
TRBV5-4	few	NA	TRBJ2-1	TGTGCCAGCAGCTTGAAGGGACTCCTGGGGAATGAGCAGTTCTTC	CASSLKGLLGNEQFF
TRBV9	NA	TRBD2	TRBJ2-5	TGTGCCAGCAGCGTAGGCCCCGGACTAGCGGGGGGGCCTGTTCTAGGAATTCAAGAGACCCAGTACTTC	CASSVGPGLAGGPVLGIQETQYF
TRBV19	NA	TRBD1	TRBJ2-7	TGTGCCAGTAGTCGGGACAGAGATTACGAGCAGTACTTC	CASSRDRDYEQYF
TRBV7-3	NA	NA	TRBJ1-2	TGTGCCAGCAGCTTAAAGAGGGGGAGAGGCTACACCTTC	CASSLKRGRGYTF
TRBV30	NA	NA	TRBJ1-4	TGTGCCTGGGAATTAAAGCGGGAAAAACTGTTTTTT	CAWELKREKLFF
TRBV25-1	NA	NA	TRBJ1-6	TGTGCCAGCAGTGAATATTCGGGTAAAGATTCACCCCTCCACTTT	CASSEYSGKDSPLHF
TRBV9	NA	NA	TRBJ1-3	TGTGCCAGCAGCGGGGGAGGTGTGGCTGGAAACACCATATATTTT	CASSGGGVAGNTIYF
TRBV7-6	NA	TRBD2	TRBJ2-7	TGTGCCAGCAGCTTAGGCTTAGGAGCGGGAGAGTCCTACGAGCAGTACTTC	CASSLGLGAGESYEQYF
TRBV4-3	NA	NA	TRBJ2-3	TGCGCCAGCAGCTTCCGAGGGCCCGTCACAGATACGCAGTATTTT	CASSFRGPVTDTQYF
TRBV10-3	NA	NA	TRBJ2-7	TGTGCCATCAGTGCCCTGGAGGGTAGCTACGAGCAGTACTTC	CAISALEGSYEQYF
TRBV5-4	few	TRBD1	TRBJ1-2	TGTGCCAGCAGCCCCACCGGGGACAGGCTCGATGGCTACACCTTC	CASSPTGDRLDGYTF
TRBV6-5	few	NA	TRBJ2-3	TGTGCCAGCAGTTACTCGGAGGCTTCGGGAGATACGCAGTATTTT	CASSYSEASGDTQYF
TRBV30	NA	NA	TRBJ1-2	TGTGCCTCCAAGAGGTTTGGCTACACCTTC	CASKRFGYTF
TRBV28	NA	NA	TRBJ1-3	TGTGCCAGCAGTAGTTTAGCTGGAAACACCATATATTTT	CASSSLAGNTIYF
TRBV5-1	NA	TRBD1	TRBJ1-6	TGCGCCAGCAGCTTGGGGACAGGGAATAGGTCACCCCTCCACTTT	CASSLGTGNRSPLHF
TRBV19	NA	NA	TRBJ2-6	TGTGCCAGTAGTATCAGCGGCTCCTGGACTGGGGCCAACGTCCTGACTTTC	CASSISGSWTGANVLTF
TRBV5-4	NA	TRBD1	TRBJ1-2	TGTGCCAGCAGCTTCTCCCGACAGGGGGCTGGCGGCTACACCTTC	CASSFSRQGAGGYTF
TRBV28	few	NA	TRBJ2-7	TGTGCCAGCAGTCAATTCCCCCACGAGCAGTACTTC	CASSQFPHEQYF
TRBV30	NA	TRBD2	TRBJ2-3	TGTGCCTGGAGTGTAGGTAGCGGGGCTCACACAGATACGCAGTATTTT	CAWSVGSGAHTDTQYF
TRBV10-1	NA	TRBD1	TRBJ2-3	TGCGCCAGATTCTTACCCCCGGGACAGGGGGTGGCGGATACGCAGTATTTT	CARFLPPGQGVADTQYF
TRBV12-3/TRBV12-4	NA	TRBD1	TRBJ2-1	TGTGCCAGCAGAACGACAGGGTTTGATAAGCAGTTCTTC	CASRTTGFDKQFF
TRBV4-2	NA	TRBD1	TRBJ1-4	TGTGCCAGCAGCCAAGCCCCGACAGGGGAGGAGGAAAAACTGTTTTTT	CASSQAPTGEEEKLFF
TRBV9	once	NA	TRBJ2-7	TGTGCCAGCAGCGTAGGCGAGGGAGAGCAGTACTTC	CASSVGEGEQYF
TRBV5-1	once	NA	TRBJ1-1	TGCGCCAGCAGCTACGGACTGACACAAACTGAAGCTTTCTTT	CASSYGLTQTEAFF